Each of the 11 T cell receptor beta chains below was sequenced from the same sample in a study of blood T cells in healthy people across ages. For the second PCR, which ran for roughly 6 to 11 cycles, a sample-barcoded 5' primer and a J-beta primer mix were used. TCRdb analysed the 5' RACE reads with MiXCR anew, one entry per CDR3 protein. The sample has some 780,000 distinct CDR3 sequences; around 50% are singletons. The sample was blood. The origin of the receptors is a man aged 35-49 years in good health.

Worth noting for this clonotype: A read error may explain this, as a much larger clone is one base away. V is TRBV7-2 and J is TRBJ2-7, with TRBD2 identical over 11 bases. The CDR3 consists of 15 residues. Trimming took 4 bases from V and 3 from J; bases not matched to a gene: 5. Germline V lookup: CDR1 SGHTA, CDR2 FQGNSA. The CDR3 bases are TGTGCCAGCAGCTCAGCCGGGACTAGCGGCTACGAGCAGTACTTC. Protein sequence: CASSSAGTSGYEQYF.

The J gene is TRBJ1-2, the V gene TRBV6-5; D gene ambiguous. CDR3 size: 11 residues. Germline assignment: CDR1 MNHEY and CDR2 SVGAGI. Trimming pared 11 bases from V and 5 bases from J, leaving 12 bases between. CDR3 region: CAVVGHYGYTF. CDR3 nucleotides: TGTGCCGTCGTGGGTCATTATGGCTACACCTTC.

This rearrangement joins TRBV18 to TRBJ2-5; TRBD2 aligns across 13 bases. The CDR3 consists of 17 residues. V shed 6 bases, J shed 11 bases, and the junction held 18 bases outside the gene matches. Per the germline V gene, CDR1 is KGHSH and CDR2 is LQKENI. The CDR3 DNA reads TGTGCCAGCTCGCCTTCTGGACTAGCGGGAGCAGCCAATGAGCAGTACTTC. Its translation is CASSPSGLAGAANEQYF.

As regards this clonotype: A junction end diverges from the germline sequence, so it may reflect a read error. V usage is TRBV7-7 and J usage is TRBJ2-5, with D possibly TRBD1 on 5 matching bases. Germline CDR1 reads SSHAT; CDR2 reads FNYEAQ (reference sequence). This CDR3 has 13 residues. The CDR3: CASSSGFRETQYF. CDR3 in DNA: TGTGCTAGCAGCTCAGGGTTTAGGGAGACCCAGTACTTC. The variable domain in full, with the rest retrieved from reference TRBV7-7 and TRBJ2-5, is GAGVSQSPRYKVTKRGQDVTLRCDPISSHATLYWYQQALGQGPEFLTYFNYEAQPDKSGLPSDRFSAERPEGSISTLTIQRTEQRDSAMYRCASSSGFRETQYFGPGTRLLVL.

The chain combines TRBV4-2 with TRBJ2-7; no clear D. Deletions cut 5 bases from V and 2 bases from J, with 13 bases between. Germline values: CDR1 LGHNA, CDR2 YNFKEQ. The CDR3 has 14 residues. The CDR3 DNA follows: TGTGCCAGCAGCTCTGTAGGAAGTCCCTACGAGCAGTACTTC. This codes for CASSSVGSPYEQYF.

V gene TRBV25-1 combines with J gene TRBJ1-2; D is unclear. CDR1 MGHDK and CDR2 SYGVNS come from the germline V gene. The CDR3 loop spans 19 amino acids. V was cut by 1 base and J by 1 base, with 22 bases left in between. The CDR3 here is CASSESRTLSGAVNYGYTF. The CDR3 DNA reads TGTGCCAGCAGTGAATCCCGGACTCTCTCTGGAGCGGTTAACTATGGCTACACCTTC.

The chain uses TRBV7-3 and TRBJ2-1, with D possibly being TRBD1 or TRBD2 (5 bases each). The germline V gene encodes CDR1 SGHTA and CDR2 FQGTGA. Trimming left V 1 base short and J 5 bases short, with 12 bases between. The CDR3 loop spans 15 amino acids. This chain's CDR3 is CASSLILGPNNEQFF. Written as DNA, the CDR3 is TGTGCCAGCAGCTTAATCCTGGGACCTAACAATGAGCAGTTCTTC.

The CDR3, as DNA: TGTGCCAGCAGCTCTAGCCTAGCGGGAGGGCCTAGCTCCTACAATGAGCAGTTCTTC. Translating gives CASSSSLAGGPSSYNEQFF. The rearrangement joins TRBV7-2 to TRBJ2-1; 12 bases agree with TRBD2. CDR3 length: 19 residues. Germline CDR1 SGHTA, CDR2 FQGNSA. V lost 4 bases and J lost 0; bases outside the gene matches: 10.

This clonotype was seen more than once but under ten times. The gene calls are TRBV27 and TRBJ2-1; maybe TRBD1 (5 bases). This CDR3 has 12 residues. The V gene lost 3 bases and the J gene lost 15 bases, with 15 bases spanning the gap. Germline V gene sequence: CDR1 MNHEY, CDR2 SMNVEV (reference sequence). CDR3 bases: TGTGCCAGCAGTTTCCAAGGGGTGCCCGCGTTCTTC. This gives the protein CASSFQGVPAFF.

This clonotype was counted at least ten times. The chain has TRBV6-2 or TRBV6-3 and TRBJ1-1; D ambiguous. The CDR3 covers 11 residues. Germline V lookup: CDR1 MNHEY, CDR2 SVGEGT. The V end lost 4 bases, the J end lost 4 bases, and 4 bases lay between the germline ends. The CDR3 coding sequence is TGTGCCAGCAGTTTAGGCACTGAAGCTTTCTTT. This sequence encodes CASSLGTEAFF.

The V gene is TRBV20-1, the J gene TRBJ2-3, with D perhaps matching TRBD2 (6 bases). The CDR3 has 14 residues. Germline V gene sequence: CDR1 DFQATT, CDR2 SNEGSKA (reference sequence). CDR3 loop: CSTAASDLGDTQYF. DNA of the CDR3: TGCAGCACTGCCGCTAGCGACTTGGGGGATACGCAGTATTTT.